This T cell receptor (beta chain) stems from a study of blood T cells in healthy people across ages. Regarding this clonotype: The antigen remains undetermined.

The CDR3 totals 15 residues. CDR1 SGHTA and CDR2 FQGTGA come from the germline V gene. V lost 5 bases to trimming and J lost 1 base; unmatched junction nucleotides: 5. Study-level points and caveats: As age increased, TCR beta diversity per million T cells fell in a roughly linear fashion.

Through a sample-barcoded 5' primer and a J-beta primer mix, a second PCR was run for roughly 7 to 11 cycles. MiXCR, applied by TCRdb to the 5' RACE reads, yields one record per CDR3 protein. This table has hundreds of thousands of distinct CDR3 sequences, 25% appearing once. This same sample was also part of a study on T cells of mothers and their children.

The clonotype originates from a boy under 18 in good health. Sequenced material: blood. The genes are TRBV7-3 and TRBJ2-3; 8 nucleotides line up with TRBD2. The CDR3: CASSGQAGGTDTQYF. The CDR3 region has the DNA TGTGCCAGCAGCGGGCAAGCGGGGGGCACAGATACGCAGTATTTT.